This T cell receptor (beta chain) came from a study of cytomegalovirus exposure and HLA in healthy donors. As for the study in general: Counted in an early data release were about 85 million unique TCRs from HLA-typed donors.

Donors in the study were healthy people who gave bone marrow. The PCR had 60 Vbeta and 13 Jbeta primers. Here immunoSEQ multiplex PCR was the method, and the copy in TCRdb shows in-frame clones only, minus some. The data contain 90,000 to 110,000 clones, 78% of them seen just once; the ten biggest clones take up roughly 1.2%. General observations from the study: The study listed roughly 160 cytomegalovirus-associated TCR beta chains. Further analysis was carried out later, and it showed several of the most significant clusters appearing linked to common viral pathogens.

This clone was found a few times. As yet, its antigen is unknown. This TCR was recovered from a man aged 25-40 years in good health and CMV-seronegative. The specimen sequenced was PBMCs.

The CDR3 DNA reads as TGTGCCAGCAAAAGGGGCTTCAACACTGAAGCTTTCTTT. Translating gives CASKRGFNTEAFF. V is TRBV6-5 and J is TRBJ1-1; maybe TRBD1 (5 bases). The CDR3 runs to 13 residues. V gave up 7 bases and J gave up 2 bases, with 11 bases separating them. The germline CDR1 and CDR2 sequences are MNHEY and SVGAGI.